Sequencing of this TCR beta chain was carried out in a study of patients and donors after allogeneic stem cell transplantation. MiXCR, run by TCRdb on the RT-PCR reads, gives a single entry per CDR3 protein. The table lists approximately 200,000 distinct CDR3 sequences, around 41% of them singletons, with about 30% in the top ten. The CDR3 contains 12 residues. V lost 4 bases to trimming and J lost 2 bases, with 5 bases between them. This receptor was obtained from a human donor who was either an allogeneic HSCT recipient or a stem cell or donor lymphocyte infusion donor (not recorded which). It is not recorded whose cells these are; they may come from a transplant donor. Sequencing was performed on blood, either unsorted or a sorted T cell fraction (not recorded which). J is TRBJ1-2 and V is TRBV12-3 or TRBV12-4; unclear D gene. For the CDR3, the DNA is TGTGCCAGCAGTTCGATAAACTATGGCTACACCTTC. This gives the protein CASSSINYGYTF.